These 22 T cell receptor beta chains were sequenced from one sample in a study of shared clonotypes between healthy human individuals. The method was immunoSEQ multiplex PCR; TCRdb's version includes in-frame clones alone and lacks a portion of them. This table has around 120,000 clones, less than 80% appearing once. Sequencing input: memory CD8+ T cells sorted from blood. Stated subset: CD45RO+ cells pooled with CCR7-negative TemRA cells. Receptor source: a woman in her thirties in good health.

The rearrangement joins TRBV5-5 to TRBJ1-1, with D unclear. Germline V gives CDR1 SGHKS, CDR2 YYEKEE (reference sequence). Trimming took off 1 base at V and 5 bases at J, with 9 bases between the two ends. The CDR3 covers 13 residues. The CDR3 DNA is TGTGCCAGCAGCTTGTGGGGTGGAACTGAAGCTTTCTTT. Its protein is CASSLWGGTEAFF.

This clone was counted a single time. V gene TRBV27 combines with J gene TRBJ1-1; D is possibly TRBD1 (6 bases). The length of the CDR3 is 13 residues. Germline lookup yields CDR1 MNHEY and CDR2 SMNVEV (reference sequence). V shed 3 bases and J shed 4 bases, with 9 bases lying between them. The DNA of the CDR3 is TGTGCCAGCAGTTTTCGCAGGGGCACTGAAGCTTTCTTT. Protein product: CASSFRRGTEAFF.

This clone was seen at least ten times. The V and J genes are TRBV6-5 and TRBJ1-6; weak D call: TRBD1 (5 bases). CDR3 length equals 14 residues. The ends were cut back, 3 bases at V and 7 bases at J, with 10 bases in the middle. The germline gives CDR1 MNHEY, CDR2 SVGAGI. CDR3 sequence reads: CASSYGGENSPLHF. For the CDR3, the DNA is TGTGCCAGCAGTTATGGGGGGGAGAATTCACCCCTCCACTTT.

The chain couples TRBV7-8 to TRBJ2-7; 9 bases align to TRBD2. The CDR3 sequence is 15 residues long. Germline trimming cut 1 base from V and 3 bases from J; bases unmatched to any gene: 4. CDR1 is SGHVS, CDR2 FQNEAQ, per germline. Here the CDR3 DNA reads TGTGCCAGCAGCTTAGGACTAGCGGTCCTCTACGAGCAGTACTTC. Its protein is CASSLGLAVLYEQYF.

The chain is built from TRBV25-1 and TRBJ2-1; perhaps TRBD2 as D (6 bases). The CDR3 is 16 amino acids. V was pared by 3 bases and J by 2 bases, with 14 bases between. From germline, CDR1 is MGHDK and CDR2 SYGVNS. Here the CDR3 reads CASSDPQDYTYNEQFF. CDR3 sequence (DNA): TGTGCCAGCAGTGACCCTCAGGACTATACCTACAATGAGCAGTTCTTC.

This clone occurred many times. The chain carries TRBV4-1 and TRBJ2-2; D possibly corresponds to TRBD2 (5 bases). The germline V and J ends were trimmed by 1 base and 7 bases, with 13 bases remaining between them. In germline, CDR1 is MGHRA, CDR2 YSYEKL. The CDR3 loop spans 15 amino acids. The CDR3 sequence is CASSQAGIGVGELFF. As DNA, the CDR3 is TGCGCCAGCAGCCAAGCCGGGATCGGGGTCGGGGAGCTGTTTTTT.

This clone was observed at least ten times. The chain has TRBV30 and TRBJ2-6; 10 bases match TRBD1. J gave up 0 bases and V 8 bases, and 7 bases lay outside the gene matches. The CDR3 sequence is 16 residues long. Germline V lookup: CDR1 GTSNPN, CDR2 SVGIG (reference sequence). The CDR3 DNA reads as TGTGCCGGCTCCGGGACAGGGGTCTCTGGGGCCAACGTCCTGACTTTC. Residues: CAGSGTGVSGANVLTF. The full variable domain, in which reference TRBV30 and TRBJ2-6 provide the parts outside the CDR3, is SQTIHQWPATLVQPVGSPLSLECTVEGTSNPNLYWYRQAAGRGLQLLFYSVGIGQISSEVPQNLSASRPQDRQFILSSKKLLLSDSGFYLCAGSGTGVSGANVLTFGAGSRLTVL.

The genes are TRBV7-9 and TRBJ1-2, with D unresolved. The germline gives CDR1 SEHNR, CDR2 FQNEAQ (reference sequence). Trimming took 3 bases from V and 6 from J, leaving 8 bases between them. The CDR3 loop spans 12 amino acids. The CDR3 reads CASSFVQNGYTF. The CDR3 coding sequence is TGTGCCAGCAGCTTCGTTCAGAATGGCTACACCTTC.

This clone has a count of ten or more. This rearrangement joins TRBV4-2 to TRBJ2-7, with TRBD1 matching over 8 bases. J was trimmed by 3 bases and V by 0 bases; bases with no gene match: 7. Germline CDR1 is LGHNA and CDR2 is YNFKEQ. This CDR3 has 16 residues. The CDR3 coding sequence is TGTGCCAGCAGCCAAGATCCTGGACAGGGATTCTACGAGCAGTACTTC. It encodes CASSQDPGQGFYEQYF.

CDR3 bases: TGTGCCAGCAGAGAGGGACAGGGGGAGTCCTACGAGCAGTACTTC. Translation: CASREGQGESYEQYF. The gene calls are TRBV6-1 and TRBJ2-7; TRBD1 aligns across 11 bases. Looked up from germline, CDR1 is MNHNS and CDR2 is SASEGT. The CDR3 is made up of 15 amino acids. Unmatched junction bases numbered 5, after V lost 6 bases and J lost 1 base.

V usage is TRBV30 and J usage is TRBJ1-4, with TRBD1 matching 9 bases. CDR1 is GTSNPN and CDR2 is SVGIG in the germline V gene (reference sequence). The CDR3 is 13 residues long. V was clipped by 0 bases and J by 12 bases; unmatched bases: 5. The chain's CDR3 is CAWSVGTGLELFF. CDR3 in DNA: TGTGCCTGGAGTGTCGGGACAGGGTTAGAACTGTTTTTT.

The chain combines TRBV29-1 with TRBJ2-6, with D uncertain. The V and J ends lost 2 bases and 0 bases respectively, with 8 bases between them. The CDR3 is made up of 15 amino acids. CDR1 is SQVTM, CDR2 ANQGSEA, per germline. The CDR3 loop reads CSVEIRLSGANVLTF. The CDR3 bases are TGCAGCGTTGAAATCAGACTCTCTGGGGCCAACGTCCTGACTTTC.

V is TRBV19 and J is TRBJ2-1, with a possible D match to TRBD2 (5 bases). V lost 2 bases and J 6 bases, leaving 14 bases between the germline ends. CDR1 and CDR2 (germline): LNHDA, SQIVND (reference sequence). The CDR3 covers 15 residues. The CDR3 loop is CASSIWSGISNEQFF. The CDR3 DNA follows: TGTGCCAGTAGTATATGGTCCGGGATTAGCAATGAGCAGTTCTTC.

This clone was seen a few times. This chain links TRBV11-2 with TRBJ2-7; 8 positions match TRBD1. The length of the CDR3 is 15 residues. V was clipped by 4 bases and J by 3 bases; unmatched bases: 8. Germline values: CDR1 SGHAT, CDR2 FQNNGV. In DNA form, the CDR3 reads TGTGCCAGCAGCTCAGGGACAGGAGGGGGCTACGAGCAGTACTTC. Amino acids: CASSSGTGGGYEQYF.

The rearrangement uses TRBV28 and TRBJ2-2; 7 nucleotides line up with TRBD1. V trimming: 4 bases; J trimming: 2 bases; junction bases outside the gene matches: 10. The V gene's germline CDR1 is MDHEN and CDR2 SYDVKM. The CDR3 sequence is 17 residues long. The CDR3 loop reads CASSYPTGKFNTGELFF. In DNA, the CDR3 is TGTGCCAGCAGTTATCCGACAGGGAAGTTCAACACCGGGGAGCTGTTTTTT. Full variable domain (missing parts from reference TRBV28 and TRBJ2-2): DVKVTQSSRYLVKRTGEKVFLECVQDMDHENMFWYRQDPGLGLRLIYFSYDVKMKEKGDIPEGYSVSREKKERFSLILESASTNQTSMYLCASSYPTGKFNTGELFFGEGSRLTVL.

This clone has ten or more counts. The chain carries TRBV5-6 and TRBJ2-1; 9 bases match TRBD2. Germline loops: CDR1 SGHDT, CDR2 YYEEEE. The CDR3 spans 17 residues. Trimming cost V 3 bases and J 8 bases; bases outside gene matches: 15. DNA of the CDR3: TGTGCCAGCAGCTCACCTCCGTGGCGGGAGGGTGTCGATGAGCAGTTCTTC. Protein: CASSSPPWREGVDEQFF.

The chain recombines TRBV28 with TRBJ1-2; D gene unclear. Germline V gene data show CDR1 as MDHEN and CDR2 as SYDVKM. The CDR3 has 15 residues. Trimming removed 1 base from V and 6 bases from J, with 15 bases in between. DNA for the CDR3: TGTGCCAGCAGTTTATATGAGTCAGGTTACGATGGCTACACCTTC. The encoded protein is CASSLYESGYDGYTF.

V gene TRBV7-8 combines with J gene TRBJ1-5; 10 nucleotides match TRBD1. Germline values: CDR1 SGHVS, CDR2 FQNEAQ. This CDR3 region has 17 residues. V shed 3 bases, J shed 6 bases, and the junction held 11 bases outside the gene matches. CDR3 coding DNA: TGTGCCAGCAGCTTCCTTCCGGGACAGGGGAGTTTTCAGCCCCAGCATTTT. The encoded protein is CASSFLPGQGSFQPQHF.

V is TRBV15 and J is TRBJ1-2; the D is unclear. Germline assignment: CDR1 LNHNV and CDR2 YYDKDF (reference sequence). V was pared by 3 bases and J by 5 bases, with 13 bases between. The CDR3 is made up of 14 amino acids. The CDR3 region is CATSSSRLFYGYTF. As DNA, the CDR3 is TGTGCCACCAGCAGTTCCAGGCTTTTTTATGGCTACACCTTC.

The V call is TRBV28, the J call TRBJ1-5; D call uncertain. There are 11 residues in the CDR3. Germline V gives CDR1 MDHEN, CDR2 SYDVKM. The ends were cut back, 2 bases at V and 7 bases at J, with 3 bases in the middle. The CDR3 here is CASSLTQPQHF. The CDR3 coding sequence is TGTGCCAGCAGTTTAACCCAGCCCCAGCATTTT.

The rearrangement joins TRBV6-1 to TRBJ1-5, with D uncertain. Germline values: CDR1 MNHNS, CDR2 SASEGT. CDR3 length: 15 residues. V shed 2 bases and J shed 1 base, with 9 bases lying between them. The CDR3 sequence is CASSELWGSNQPQHF. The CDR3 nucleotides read TGTGCCAGCAGTGAATTGTGGGGAAGCAATCAGCCCCAGCATTTT.

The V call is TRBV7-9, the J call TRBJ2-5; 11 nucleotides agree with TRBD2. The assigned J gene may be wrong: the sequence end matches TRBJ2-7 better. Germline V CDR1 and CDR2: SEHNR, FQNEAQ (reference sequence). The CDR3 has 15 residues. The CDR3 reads CASSLGLAGFYEQYF. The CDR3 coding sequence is TGTGCCAGCAGCTTAGGACTAGCGGGATTCTACGAGCAGTACTTC.